This entry is about one TCR beta chain. Sequenced by immunoSEQ multiplex PCR; TCRdb stores in-frame clones only, minus some. Altogether 90,000 or so clones are present, about 93% being singletons, with the ten largest covering around 1.7%. This sample stems from a study of T cell changes during pregnancy in multiple sclerosis. CDR1 is SGHTA, CDR2 FQGNSA, per germline. The CDR3 totals 15 residues. Trimming shortened V by 1 base and J by 2 bases, and 10 bases separated the two germline ends. The TCR was taken from a female donor in good health, enrolled as a control in a pregnancy study. The V gene is TRBV7-2, the J gene TRBJ2-3, with D possibly TRBD1 on 6 matching bases. The sample was peripheral blood, taken after pregnancy. CDR3 DNA: TGTGCCAGCAGCTTAGGCAGGGGTAACACAGATACGCAGTATTTT. It is translated as CASSLGRGNTDTQYF.